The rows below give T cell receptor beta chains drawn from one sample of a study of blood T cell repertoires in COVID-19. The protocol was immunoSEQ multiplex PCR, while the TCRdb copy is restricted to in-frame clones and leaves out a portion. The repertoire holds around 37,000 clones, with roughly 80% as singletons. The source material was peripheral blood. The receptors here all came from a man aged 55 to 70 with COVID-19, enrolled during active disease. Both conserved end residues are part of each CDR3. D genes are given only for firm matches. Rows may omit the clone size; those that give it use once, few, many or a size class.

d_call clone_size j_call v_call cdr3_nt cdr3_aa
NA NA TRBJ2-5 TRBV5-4 TGTGCCAGCAGCTTGGGACTGGGTACCCAAGAGACCCAGTACTTC CASSLGLGTQETQYF
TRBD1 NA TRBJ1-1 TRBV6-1 TGTGCCAGCAGTGAACGGTACAGGGGGTCTGAAGCTTTCTTT CASSERYRGSEAFF
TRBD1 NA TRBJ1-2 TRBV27 TGTGCCAGCAGTTCCTGGGGGGACAGACCTAACTATGGCTACACCTTC CASSSWGDRPNYGYTF
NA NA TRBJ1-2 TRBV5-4 TGTGCCAGCAGCTTATGGCGGGGTGGCTACACCTTC CASSLWRGGYTF
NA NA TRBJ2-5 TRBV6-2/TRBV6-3 TGTGCCAGCAGTTACGCCAGGGTTGAGACCCAGTACTTC CASSYARVETQYF
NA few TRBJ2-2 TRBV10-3 TGTGCCATCTCGCCCTGGGAGCGAAACACCGGGGAGCTGTTTTTT CAISPWERNTGELFF
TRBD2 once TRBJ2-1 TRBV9 TGTGCCAGCAGCGAGTCTAGCGGGAGAAAACATGAGCAGTTCTTC CASSESSGRKHEQFF
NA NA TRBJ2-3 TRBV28 TGTGCCAGCAGTTCCCAGGGGGAGCGGGGCACAGATACGCAGTATTTT CASSSQGERGTDTQYF
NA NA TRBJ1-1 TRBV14 TGTGCCAGCAGCCCCCCTGGTTTTGGGGGCCTTGGCACTGAAGCTTTCTTT CASSPPGFGGLGTEAFF
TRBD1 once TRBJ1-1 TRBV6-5 TGTGCCAGCAGGCTCGCCGGGACAGGGGAAGCTTTCTTT CASRLAGTGEAFF
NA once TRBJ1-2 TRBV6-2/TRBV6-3 TGTGCCAGCAGTTACGGGGCAGGCTATGGCTACACCTTC CASSYGAGYGYTF
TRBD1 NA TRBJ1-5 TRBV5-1 TGCGCCAGCGCAACCGGGACAGGGGATCAGCCCCAGCATTTT CASATGTGDQPQHF
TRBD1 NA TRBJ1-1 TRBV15 TGTGCCACCAGCAAACAGGGGGTAAAAACTGAAGCTTTCTTT CATSKQGVKTEAFF
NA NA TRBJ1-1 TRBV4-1 TGCGCCAGCAGCCGCTATCAGACTAACACTGAAGCTTTCTTT CASSRYQTNTEAFF
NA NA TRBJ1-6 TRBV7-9 TGTGCCAGCAGCTCCGAAGAAGAGCAACTCCACTTT CASSSEEEQLHF
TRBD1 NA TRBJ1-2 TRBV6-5 TGTGCCAGCAGACCGGGACAGGGGGCTTGGGATGGCTACACCTTC CASRPGQGAWDGYTF
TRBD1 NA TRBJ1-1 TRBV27 TGTGCCAGCAACAGACAGGGACCGAACACTGAAGCTTTCTTT CASNRQGPNTEAFF
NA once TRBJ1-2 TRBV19 TGTGCCAGCCACCCGGGGGGGACTAACTATGGCTACACCTTC CASHPGGTNYGYTF
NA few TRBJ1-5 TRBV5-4 TGTGCCAGCAGCCAGCCCGGGAGCAATCAGCCCCAGCATTTT CASSQPGSNQPQHF
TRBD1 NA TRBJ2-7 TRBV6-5 TGTGCCAGCACGGGACAGAATTACGAGCAGTACTTC CASTGQNYEQYF
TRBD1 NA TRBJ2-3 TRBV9 TGTGCCAGCAGCCTGAGCAGGGGGCGAGATACGCAGTATTTT CASSLSRGRDTQYF
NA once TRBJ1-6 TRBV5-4 TGTGCCAGCAGCTTGGGGCAGGGTAAATCACCCCTCCACTTT CASSLGQGKSPLHF
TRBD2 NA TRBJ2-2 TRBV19 TGTGCCAGTAGTATGGAGGCGGCTAGCGGGAGCACCGGGGAGCTGTTTTTT CASSMEAASGSTGELFF
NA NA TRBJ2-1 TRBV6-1 TGTGCCAGCAGTGAGGGAGGACTTGGTAATGAGCAGTTCTTC CASSEGGLGNEQFF
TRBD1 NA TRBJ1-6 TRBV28 TGTGCCAGCAGTAGGGACAGGGGAAATTCACCCCTCCACTTT CASSRDRGNSPLHF
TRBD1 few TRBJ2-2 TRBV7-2 TGTGCCAGCAGCTTAGCTACAGGGGAAACCGGGGAGCTGTTTTTT CASSLATGETGELFF
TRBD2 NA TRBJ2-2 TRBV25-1 TGTGCCAGCCAGCGGGGGCGCCTCGGGGAGCTGTTTTTT CASQRGRLGELFF
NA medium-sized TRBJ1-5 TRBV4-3 TGCGCCAGCAGCCAAGAAATAGCTTATAGCAATCAGCCCCAGCATTTT CASSQEIAYSNQPQHF
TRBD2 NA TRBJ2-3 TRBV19 TGTGCCAGTAGTATATCGGGAGGTAGCACAGATACGCAGTATTTT CASSISGGSTDTQYF
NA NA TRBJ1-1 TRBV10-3 TGTGCCATCAGTGTCGGAGTTGACACTGAAGCTTTCTTT CAISVGVDTEAFF
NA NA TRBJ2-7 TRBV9 TGTGCCAGCAGCGTAGCCCCAGGGACCTACGAGCAGTACTTC CASSVAPGTYEQYF
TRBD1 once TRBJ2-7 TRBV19 TGTGCCAGTAGCGGACAGGGGCAATCCTACGAGCAGTACTTC CASSGQGQSYEQYF
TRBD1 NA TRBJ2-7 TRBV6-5 TGTGCCAGCAGGCGGACAGGGGGCGGTTACGAGCAGTACTTC CASRRTGGGYEQYF
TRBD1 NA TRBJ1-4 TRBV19 TGTGCCAGTAGTATAGGGGGACAGGGTACTGAAAAACTGTTTTTT CASSIGGQGTEKLFF
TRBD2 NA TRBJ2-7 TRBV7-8 TGTGCCAGCAGCCCCGGGGGGGAGCAGTACTTC CASSPGGEQYF
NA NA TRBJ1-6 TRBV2 TGTGCCAGCAGTGAAGTCCGGGGGGCGAGTTCACCCCTCCACTTT CASSEVRGASSPLHF
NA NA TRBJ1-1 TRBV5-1 TGCGCCAGCAGCTTCGGACAGCAGACCACTGAAGCTTTCTTT CASSFGQQTTEAFF
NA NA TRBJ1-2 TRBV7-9 TGTGCCAGCAGCTTAGCGGAGGGAGGTAACTATGGCTACACCTTC CASSLAEGGNYGYTF
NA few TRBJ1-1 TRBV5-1 TGCGCCAGCAGCTTGGCAGGGTACACTGAAGCTTTCTTT CASSLAGYTEAFF
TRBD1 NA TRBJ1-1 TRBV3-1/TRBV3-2 TGTGCCAGCAGCCCTAGACAGGGGGTAAACACTGAAGCTTTCTTT CASSPRQGVNTEAFF
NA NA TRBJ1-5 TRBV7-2 TGTGCCAGCAGCTTAGACCGGGAAGGGGGATTGACCCAGCATTTT CASSLDREGGLTQHF
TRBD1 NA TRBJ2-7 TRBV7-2 TGTGCCAGCAGCCCGGACAGGGGCCCCTACGAGCAGTACTTC CASSPDRGPYEQYF
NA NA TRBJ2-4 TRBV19 TGTGCCAGTAGTATCAAACCCCGACAGACCTCCTACATGTCCAAAAACATTCAGTACTTC CASSIKPRQTSYMSKNIQYF
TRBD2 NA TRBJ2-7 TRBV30 TGTGCCTGGAGCCCGGGGAGGGAATACGAGCAGTACTTC CAWSPGREYEQYF
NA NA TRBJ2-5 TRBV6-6 TGTGCCAGCAGTAAACCGGACAGCTCAGAGACCCAGTACTTC CASSKPDSSETQYF
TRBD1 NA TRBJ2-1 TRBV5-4 TGTGCCAGCAGCCCAGGGGGAAGGGGAGTGAGGAATGAGCAGTTCTTC CASSPGGRGVRNEQFF
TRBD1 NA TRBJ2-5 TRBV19 TGTGCCAGTGGAGGACAGGGGGTATGGGAGACCCAGTACTTC CASGGQGVWETQYF
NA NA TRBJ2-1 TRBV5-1 TGCGCCAGCAGCTTGGGAGGGCCCAATGAGCAGTTCTTC CASSLGGPNEQFF